These 9 T cell receptor beta chains share one sample of origin, sequenced in a study of CD4 T cells in relation to SARS-CoV-2 and coronaviruses. The antigens for these receptors are not known. TCRdb's table, derived via immunoSEQ multiplex PCR, lists solely in-frame clones and lacks some. Seen here are some 40,000 clones, around three quarters observed once, and the top ten hold around 20%. The sample was memory CD4+ T cells from PBMCs, cultured in vitro. All receptors come from an adult with COVID-19.

The V call is TRBV9, the J call TRBJ2-2, with D perhaps TRBD1 (6 bases). Trimming removed 3 bases at V and 5 bases at J, with 17 bases between. Germline CDR1 is SGDLS and CDR2 is YYNGEE. The CDR3 extends over 16 amino acids. The DNA for the CDR3 is TGTGCCAGCAGCGCCCGGGACACCCCGGGGACCGGGGAGCTGTTTTTT. Its translation is CASSARDTPGTGELFF. Full variable domain (outside the CDR3, taken from reference TRBV9 and TRBJ2-2): DSGVTQTPKHLITATGQRVTLRCSPRSGDLSVYWYQQSLDQGLQFLIQYYNGEERAKGNILERFSAQQFPDLHSELNLSSLELGDSALYFCASSARDTPGTGELFFGEGSRLTVL.

In this sample, this clone turned up a few times. This chain connects TRBV9 to TRBJ2-2, with unresolved D. The germline V gene has CDR1 SGDLS and CDR2 YYNGEE. Trimming removed 1 base from V and 6 bases from J, with 7 bases in between. The CDR3 has 13 residues. CDR3 region: CASSVTGSGELFF. The CDR3 region has the DNA TGTGCCAGCAGCGTAACTGGGTCCGGGGAGCTGTTTTTT.

This clone was found a few times. The CDR3 loop reads CASSGRVPDTQYF. The CDR3 bases are TGTGCCAGCAGTGGCAGGGTGCCAGATACGCAGTATTTT. V and J are TRBV25-1 and TRBJ2-3; a weak D match, TRBD1 (5 bases). V dropped 4 bases and J dropped 4 bases, with 9 bases sitting between them. CDR3 length: 13 amino acids. The germline V gene encodes CDR1 MGHDK and CDR2 SYGVNS.

The rearrangement uses TRBV6-5 and TRBJ1-2; D is undetermined. V was pared by 2 bases and J by 2 bases, with 9 bases between. Germline values: CDR1 MNHEY, CDR2 SVGAGI. CDR3 length: 14 amino acids. For the CDR3, the DNA is TGTGCCAGCAGTTACGACATGACGAACTATGGCTACACCTTC. As protein: CASSYDMTNYGYTF.

This chain links TRBV9 with TRBJ2-3; the D gene is possibly TRBD2 (6 bases). Germline loops: CDR1 SGDLS, CDR2 YYNGEE. V gave up 4 bases and J gave up 3 bases, with 15 bases separating them. The CDR3 consists of 15 residues. CDR3: CASSPSTSITDTQYF. The CDR3 bases are TGTGCCAGCAGCCCCTCGACTAGTATTACAGATACGCAGTATTTT.

The V gene is TRBV3-1 (or the pseudogene TRBV3-2), the J gene TRBJ1-3; 11 bases fit TRBD1. V was clipped by 1 base and J by 1 base; unmatched bases: 0. CDR1 is LGHDT, CDR2 YNNKEL, per germline (reference sequence). There are 16 residues in the CDR3. The DNA of the CDR3 is TGTGCCAGCAGCCAAGGGGACAGGGGGTCTGGAAACACCATATATTTT. It specifies CASSQGDRGSGNTIYF.

This chain uses TRBV5-5 with TRBJ2-7; no definite D call. This CDR3 is built from 13 residues. The germline V gene has CDR1 SGHKS and CDR2 YYEKEE (reference sequence). Trimming stripped 0 bases from V and 3 bases from J, with 7 bases between. The CDR3 DNA follows: TGTGCCAGCAGCTTGGGCATTCTCTACGAGCAGTACTTC. Protein sequence: CASSLGILYEQYF.

The chain links TRBV2 to TRBJ2-6, with D possibly matching TRBD2 (7 bases). CDR1 is SNHLY, CDR2 FYNNEI, per germline. V was clipped by 6 bases and J by 4 bases, with 16 bases between them. This CDR3 has 16 amino acids. CDR3 in DNA: TGTGCCAGCAGGATACAGGGAGGGCGGGGGGCCAACGTCCTGACTTTC. Protein sequence: CASRIQGGRGANVLTF.

The chain employs TRBV4-2 and TRBJ2-2; either TRBD1 or TRBD2 may fit D (5 bases each). With 0 bases removed from V and 1 base from J, the gap between germline ends came to 12 bases. The CDR3 is 17 amino acids. Germline CDR1 LGHNA, CDR2 YNFKEQ. CDR3 nucleotides: TGTGCCAGCAGCCAAGACGCATATGGGGGGAACACCGGGGAGCTGTTTTTT. Translation gives CASSQDAYGGNTGELFF.